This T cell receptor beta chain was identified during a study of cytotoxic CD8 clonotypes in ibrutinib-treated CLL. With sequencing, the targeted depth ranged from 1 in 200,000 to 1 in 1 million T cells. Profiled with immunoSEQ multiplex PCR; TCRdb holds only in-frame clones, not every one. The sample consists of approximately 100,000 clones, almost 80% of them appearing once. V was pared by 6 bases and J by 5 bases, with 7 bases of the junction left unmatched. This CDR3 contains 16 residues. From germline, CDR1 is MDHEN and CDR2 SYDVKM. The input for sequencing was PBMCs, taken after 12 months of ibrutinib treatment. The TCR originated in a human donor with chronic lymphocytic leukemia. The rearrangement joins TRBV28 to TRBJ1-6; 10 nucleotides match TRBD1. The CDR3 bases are TGTGCCAGCAGCCAACTCGGGACAGGGGATAATTCACCCCTCCACTTT. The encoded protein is CASSQLGTGDNSPLHF.